This T cell receptor beta chain is drawn from a study of T cell responses to AZD1222 COVID-19 vaccine. Study-wide background: Second doses at about 4 or about 12 weeks were pooled.

Trimming took off 5 bases at V and 7 bases at J, with 6 bases between the two ends. The CDR3 contains 11 residues. Germline lookup yields CDR1 SGHNT and CDR2 YENEEA. Repertoires were generated with immunoSEQ multiplex PCR, while TCRdb's copy carries only in-frame clones and drops some. The sample records 90,000 to 110,000 clones, around 76% being singletons. The TCR was taken from an adult in good health. The sample consisted of peripheral blood, taken on day 0 of AZD1222 vaccination. V gene TRBV11-3 combines with J gene TRBJ2-1; D not resolved. CDR3 region: CASSRRNEQFF. CDR3 DNA: TGTGCCAGCAGCAGAAGAAATGAGCAGTTCTTC.